Sequencing of this T cell receptor (beta chain) was carried out in a study of shared clonotypes between healthy human individuals. The assay was immunoSEQ multiplex PCR, and TCRdb's table has in-frame clones only and misses some. Seen here are millions of clones, around nine tenths observed once, and the top ten hold more than 0.12%. All the donors were Caucasian adults who lived in Nashville, Tennessee. A split of CD4+ cells into CD45RA+ naive and CD45RA-negative memory subsets was performed. Germline CDR1 reads MRHNA; CDR2 reads SNTAGT. The CDR3 runs 14 residues. V lost 3 bases and J 6 bases, leaving 11 bases between the germline ends. Findings of the study overall: Memory subsets generally showed lower estimated richness than naive subsets.

Details on this clone: No antigen is known for it.

The gene calls are TRBV6-4 and TRBJ2-2; a possible D gene is TRBD1 (5 bases). The sequenced sample consisted of naive CD4+ T cells sorted from blood. Regarding subset: CD45RA+ positively selected. This receptor was obtained from a man aged 18 to 30 in good health. The DNA of the CDR3 is TGTGCCAGCAGTGAGGCAGGGTCGGCCGGGGAGCTGTTTTTT. It translates to CASSEAGSAGELFF.